This is a list of T cell receptor beta chains from one sample in a study of shared clonotypes between healthy human individuals. The method was immunoSEQ multiplex PCR; TCRdb's version includes in-frame clones alone and lacks a portion of them. There are 1 million to 1.3 million clones in the sample; around 78% occur only once, and around 0.6% lies in the top ten. Material for sequencing was memory CD4+ T cells from PBMCs. The receptors were sampled from a man aged 18 to 35 in good health. Some clones in this sample may be carry-over from other donors' samples. CDR3s leave out the opening cysteine and the closing phenylalanine or tryptophan. A clone size is listed for some rows: how often the clone was seen (once, few, many), or a class if it is expanded.

>TRBJ2-7|NA|TRBV18
ASSQFGGGYEQY
>TRBJ1-4|few|TRBV18
ASSPGTSERKLF
>TRBJ2-7|NA|TRBV7-2
ASSLRASSSYEQY
>TRBJ2-3|NA|TRBV6-1
ASLLAGGTDTQY
>TRBJ2-1|NA|TRBV7-9
ASSLSPIGNEQF
>TRBJ2-7|NA|TRBV5-1
ASSRAPYEQY
>TRBJ2-3|NA|TRBV27
ASSSGSIRTDTQY
>TRBJ1-5|NA|TRBV7-2
ASSLAGRYQPQH
>TRBJ2-7|NA|TRBV20-1
SAARRGEQY
>TRBJ2-5|NA|TRBV5-4
ASSLARGWETQY
>TRBJ1-2|NA|TRBV6-4
ASSADSSSYGYT
>TRBJ2-1|NA|TRBV4-1
ASSQTDRSYNEQF
>TRBJ2-6|NA|TRBV7-3
ASSPGTTSGANVLT
>TRBJ2-5|NA|TRBV11-3
ASSRGVGYSTGTQY
>TRBJ2-7|NA|TRBV5-1
ASSPGAGTAYEQY
>TRBJ1-2|NA|TRBV28
ASSLPGMGGYT
>TRBJ1-1|NA|TRBV11-2
ASSPRIDLDTEAF
>TRBJ2-3|NA|TRBV21-1
ASSKVARRTDTQY
>TRBJ2-5|NA|TRBV4-3
ASSQGGIETQY
>TRBJ1-2|NA|TRBV25-1
ASSYHGYT
>TRBJ2-7|NA|TRBV5-4
ASSSPGSDSYEQY
>TRBJ2-5|NA|TRBV30
AWNLALRETQY
>TRBJ1-2|NA|TRBV11-2
ASSSLQGGWGYT
>TRBJ1-1|NA|TRBV6-1
ASSVGTGFNTEAF
>TRBJ1-4|NA|TRBV28
ASSQAGGGGSATNEKLF
>TRBJ2-7|NA|TRBV30
AWSVLVYEQY
>TRBJ2-2|NA|TRBV6-6
ASSYLGLVAGELF
>TRBJ1-4|NA|TRBV10-3
AISDGNKATNEKLF
>TRBJ2-7|NA|TRBV11-2
ASSFRQGGSGEQY
>TRBJ2-5|NA|TRBV6-5
ASSYSLAGGPETQY
>TRBJ2-2|NA|TRBV6-1
ASSESTTTGELF
>TRBJ2-5|NA|TRBV5-8
ASSNSGRETQY
>TRBJ1-4|NA|TRBV6-1
ASSAGLTNEKLF
>TRBJ1-4|NA|TRBV5-1
ASSLSSQGEKLF
>TRBJ1-1|NA|TRBV11-3
ASSLETGGEAF
>TRBJ2-7|few|TRBV4-1
ASSPGGGLQRESQY
>TRBJ1-5|NA|TRBV7-2
ASSLATGILQH
>TRBJ2-1|NA|TRBV21-1
ASNQTGLVGNEQF
>TRBJ1-4|NA|TRBV2
ASRQSFISATNEKLF
>TRBJ2-1|NA|TRBV5-1
ASSFLLAGRVDNEQF
>TRBJ1-2|NA|TRBV5-4
ASSLGIRRDLDYGYT
>TRBJ1-2|NA|TRBV9
ASRYSGSYGYT
>TRBJ2-5|NA|TRBV29-1
SASQGSETQY
>TRBJ2-5|NA|TRBV5-4
ASSLASGNEETQY
>TRBJ1-5|NA|TRBV28
ASSPRSGLSQPQH
>TRBJ2-1|NA|TRBV27
ASSPRTSGYNEQF
>TRBJ1-5|NA|TRBV5-1
ASSLAPAGFGNQPQH
>TRBJ1-2|NA|TRBV28
ASSLIASQLRGYT
>TRBJ1-4|NA|TRBV25-1
ASGDGYEKLF
>TRBJ2-3|once|TRBV7-2
ASSLRGAGVSDTQY
>TRBJ2-1|NA|TRBV13
ASTTTQGSGKF
>TRBJ2-5|NA|TRBV11-1
ASSLGQGVETQY
>TRBJ1-3|NA|TRBV15
ATSRGQRTGNTIY
>TRBJ1-3|NA|TRBV4-1
ASSSSYGGSGNTIY
>TRBJ2-1|NA|TRBV7-9
ASSKASGTSGDKQF
>TRBJ2-5|NA|TRBV7-2
ASSLMRQGTGQTQY
>TRBJ2-5|NA|TRBV7-9
ASSPQSGRQGQETQY
>TRBJ2-5|NA|TRBV7-9
ASKVGLQETQY